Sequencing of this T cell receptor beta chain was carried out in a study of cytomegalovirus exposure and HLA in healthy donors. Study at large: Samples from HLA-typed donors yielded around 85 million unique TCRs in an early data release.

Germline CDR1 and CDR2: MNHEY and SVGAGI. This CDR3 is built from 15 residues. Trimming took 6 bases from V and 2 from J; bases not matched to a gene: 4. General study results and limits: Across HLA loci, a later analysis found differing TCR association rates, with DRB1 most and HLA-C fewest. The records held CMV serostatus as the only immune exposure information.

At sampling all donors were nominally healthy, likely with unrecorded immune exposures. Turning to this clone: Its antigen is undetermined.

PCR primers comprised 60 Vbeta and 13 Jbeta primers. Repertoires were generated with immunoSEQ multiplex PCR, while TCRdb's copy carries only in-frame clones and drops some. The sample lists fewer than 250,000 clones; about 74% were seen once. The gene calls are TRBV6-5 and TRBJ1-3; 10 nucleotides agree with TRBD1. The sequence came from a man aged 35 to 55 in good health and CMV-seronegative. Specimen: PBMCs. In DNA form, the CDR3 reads TGTGCCAGCAGCTTCGACAGGGGGCCTGGAAACACCATATATTTT. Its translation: CASSFDRGPGNTIYF.